This entry lists 27 T cell receptor beta chains sequenced from one sample in a study of cytomegalovirus exposure and HLA in healthy donors. The primer mix had 60 Vbeta and 13 Jbeta primers. Assay: immunoSEQ multiplex PCR; the TCRdb copy retains only in-frame clones and omits some. The sample lists about 200,000 clones, approximately 78% occurring once. The sample was PBMCs. The receptors shown here come from a woman aged 35 to 49 in good health and CMV-seronegative.

Notes on this clone: In the same sample, other DNA sequences code for this CDR3. The V call is TRBV27, the J call TRBJ2-7, with D possibly being TRBD1 (5 bases). The V end lost 2 bases, the J end lost 2 bases, and 7 bases lay between the germline ends. Germline CDR1 MNHEY, CDR2 SMNVEV (reference sequence). The CDR3 loop spans 13 amino acids. The CDR3, as DNA: TGTGCCAGCAGTTTAAGGGGCACCTACGAGCAGTACTTC. Protein: CASSLRGTYEQYF.

The rearrangement joins TRBV19 to TRBJ1-5; a possible D gene is TRBD1 (6 bases). Trimming left V 11 bases short and J 5 bases short, with 13 bases between. This CDR3 has 12 amino acids. The V gene's germline CDR1 is LNHDA and CDR2 SQIVND (reference sequence). The CDR3 bases are TGTGCCTGCAGCAGGGGCTATCAGCCCCAGCATTTT. Its protein product is CACSRGYQPQHF.

The chain uses TRBV2 and TRBJ1-1, with 8 bases identical to TRBD1. V lost 6 bases to trimming and J lost 8 bases; unmatched junction nucleotides: 5. This CDR3 is 12 amino acids long. CDR1 SNHLY and CDR2 FYNNEI come from the germline V gene. As DNA, the CDR3 is TGTGCCAGCAGGGGGACAGGTCCGGAAGCTTTCTTT. As protein: CASRGTGPEAFF.

The rearrangement uses TRBV6-1 and TRBJ1-1; D ambiguous. The V end lost 3 bases, the J end lost 0 bases, and 11 bases lay between the germline ends. CDR3 length: 15 residues. Germline V CDR1 and CDR2: MNHNS, SASEGT. CDR3 sequence reads: CASSEGGVLNTEAFF. CDR3 sequence (DNA): TGTGCCAGCAGTGAGGGCGGGGTGCTGAACACTGAAGCTTTCTTT.

A single count supports this clone. The rearrangement uses TRBV27 and TRBJ2-2, with D maybe TRBD2 (5 bases). The germline V gene encodes CDR1 MNHEY and CDR2 SMNVEV (reference sequence). Trimming took off 6 bases at V and 1 base at J, with 15 bases between the two ends. There are 16 residues in the CDR3. CDR3 nucleotide sequence: TGTGCCAGCAGCCACCCGGGGTTGTTGAACACCGGGGAGCTGTTTTTT. Residues: CASSHPGLLNTGELFF.

CDR3 protein: CASTLQAGSYNEQFF. CDR3 in DNA: TGTGCCAGCACCCTGCAGGCCGGCTCCTACAATGAGCAGTTCTTC. The rearrangement links TRBV6-5 to TRBJ2-1; D remains unclear. V lost 7 bases to trimming and J lost 0 bases, with 13 bases between them. Germline CDR1 reads MNHEY; CDR2 reads SVGAGI. The CDR3 has 15 amino acids.

The chain joins TRBV19 to TRBJ2-3; 12 nucleotides align to TRBD2. With 5 bases clipped from V and 2 bases from J, the junction kept 11 bases outside the gene matches. The CDR3 is 18 amino acids. CDR1 is LNHDA, CDR2 SQIVND, per germline (reference sequence). Here the CDR3 DNA reads TGTGCCAGTAGTGGGGGACTAGCGGGTGCCCCTTTCACAGATACGCAGTATTTT. It codes for CASSGGLAGAPFTDTQYF.

V is TRBV1 and J is TRBJ2-1; TRBD2 was called by the table and not checked on the DNA. TRBV1 is a known pseudogene. The CDR3 has 18 amino acids. The CDR3 DNA reads TGCACCAGCAGCCCCTCGCGGGGTTCTAGCGGGAGATCCAATGAGCAGTTCTTC. Protein sequence: CTSSPSRGSSGRSNEQFF.

The gene calls are TRBV7-2 and TRBJ2-5; no definite D call. The length of the CDR3 is 14 residues. The V gene's germline CDR1 is SGHTA and CDR2 FQGNSA. Deletions cut 1 base from V and 0 bases from J, with 6 bases between. In DNA, the CDR3 is TGTGCCAGCAGCTTAGTTCTGTACCAAGAGACCCAGTACTTC. This encodes CASSLVLYQETQYF.

The V and J genes are TRBV10-2 and TRBJ2-3; 15 bases are shared with TRBD2. This CDR3 spans 16 amino acids. Germline CDR1 and CDR2: WSHSY and SAAADI. With V trimmed by 5 bases and J by 3 bases, 3 bases remained unmatched. CDR3 in DNA: TGCGCCAGCAGTTCCGGACTAGCGGGAGGGACAGATACGCAGTATTTT. Its translation: CASSSGLAGGTDTQYF.

This clone appeared a few times. This rearrangement joins TRBV4-2 to TRBJ2-1, with D possibly matching TRBD2 (5 bases). V was cut by 1 base and J by 8 bases, with 15 bases left in between. CDR1 and CDR2 from the germline V gene are LGHNA and YNFKEQ. The length of the CDR3 is 15 residues. The CDR3 nucleotides read TGTGCCAGCAGCCAAGGCGAGCGGATTCCCGATGAGCAGTTCTTC. Protein: CASSQGERIPDEQFF.

This chain connects TRBV6-1 to TRBJ1-5, with no clear D. Germline-derived CDR1 and CDR2 are MNHNS and SASEGT. Trimming left V 1 base short and J 2 bases short, with 12 bases between. The CDR3 is 16 residues long. CDR3 in DNA: TGTGCCAGCAGTGAAGTGGCGGGTATGGGCAATCAGCCCCAGCATTTT. Translation: CASSEVAGMGNQPQHF.

The V and J genes are TRBV30 and TRBJ2-4, with D perhaps matching TRBD1 (5 bases). Looked up from germline, CDR1 is GTSNPN and CDR2 is SVGIG (reference sequence). The CDR3 totals 16 residues. V was cut by 2 bases and J by 0 bases, with 14 bases left in between. The CDR3 coding sequence is TGTGCCTGGAGTTTTAGGGGTCAAATAGCCAAAAACATTCAGTACTTC. Protein: CAWSFRGQIAKNIQYF.

The chain employs TRBV19 and TRBJ2-1; 9 bases fit TRBD2. This CDR3 contains 13 residues. V dropped 8 bases and J dropped 7; count of bases not matched to a gene: 6. The germline V gene has CDR1 LNHDA and CDR2 SQIVND (reference sequence). The CDR3 loop is CASRGRAVNEQFF. The CDR3 bases are TGTGCCAGTCGCGGGAGGGCCGTGAATGAGCAGTTCTTC.

The V gene is TRBV7-2, the J gene TRBJ2-1; 12 bases line up with TRBD2. Germline values: CDR1 SGHTA, CDR2 FQGNSA. J was trimmed by 8 bases and V by 5 bases; bases with no gene match: 7. The CDR3 covers 15 residues. CDR3 DNA sequence: TGTGCCAGCAGCCTCCAAGGGACTAGCGGGTATGAGCAGTTCTTC. This codes for CASSLQGTSGYEQFF.

J is TRBJ2-4 and V is TRBV6-1; D call uncertain. In germline, CDR1 is MNHNS, CDR2 SASEGT. V lost 3 bases, J lost 8 bases, and 8 bases lay in between. The CDR3 is 12 residues long. The CDR3 coding sequence is TGTGCCAGCAGTGAGCCCAACTACATTCAGTACTTC. As protein: CASSEPNYIQYF.

The chain joins TRBV6-4 to TRBJ2-7, with D perhaps TRBD2 (6 bases). Germline V gene data show CDR1 as MRHNA and CDR2 as SNTAGT. This CDR3 contains 15 residues. The V gene lost 6 bases and the J gene lost 2 bases, with 17 bases spanning the gap. The CDR3 sequence is CASRLREGEAYEQYF. Here the CDR3 DNA reads TGTGCCAGCAGACTCAGGGAAGGGGAGGCCTACGAGCAGTACTTC.

Only a few counts were recorded for this clone. This rearrangement joins TRBV19 to TRBJ2-3; a possible D gene is TRBD1 (7 bases). Germline V gives CDR1 LNHDA, CDR2 SQIVND (reference sequence). CDR3 length: 15 amino acids. Trimming left V 6 bases short and J 6 bases short, with 19 bases between. CDR3 bases: TGTGCCAGTAGCTATGGAGGGGGCGCGATTGATACGCAGTATTTT. It translates to CASSYGGGAIDTQYF.

The CDR3 region has the DNA TGTGCCAGCTCACCTAGGGACAGCATGAACACTGAAGCTTTCTTT. It specifies CASSPRDSMNTEAFF. The chain joins TRBV18 to TRBJ1-1, with 7 bases identical to TRBD1. V trimming: 3 bases; J trimming: 0 bases; junction bases outside the gene matches: 4. Germline CDR1 is KGHSH and CDR2 is LQKENI. The CDR3 is 15 residues long.

The chain couples TRBV27 to TRBJ1-5, with 8 bases that match TRBD1. V gave up 5 bases and J gave up 2 bases; unmatched junction bases: 5. Germline lookup yields CDR1 MNHEY and CDR2 SMNVEV (reference sequence). CDR3 size: 15 residues. CDR3 nucleotide sequence: TGTGCCAGCAGTAGCAGGGGGCTGGGCAATCAGCCCCAGCATTTT. Translated, it gives CASSSRGLGNQPQHF.

CDR3 in DNA: TGTGCCAGCAGTCACCTAGGGGGCAATCAGCCCCAGCATTTT. It specifies CASSHLGGNQPQHF. The chain uses TRBV27 and TRBJ1-5; weak D call: TRBD1 (5 bases). V lost 5 bases and J 2 bases, leaving 10 bases between the germline ends. CDR1 MNHEY and CDR2 SMNVEV come from the germline V gene (reference sequence). This CDR3 comprises 14 residues.

The chain carries TRBV29-1 and TRBJ1-1; 7 nucleotides line up with TRBD1. The CDR3 totals 13 residues. Losses at the gene ends were 7 bases for V and 3 bases for J; bases not matched to a gene: 8. Germline values: CDR1 SQVTM, CDR2 ANQGSEA. CDR3: CSGAPGQYTEAFF. The CDR3 bases are TGCAGCGGGGCCCCGGGACAGTACACTGAAGCTTTCTTT.

J is TRBJ1-5 and V is TRBV5-1, with D unresolved. Germline V gene data show CDR1 as SGHRS and CDR2 as YFSETQ. The length of the CDR3 is 14 residues. V was shortened by 0 bases and J by 5 bases, with 9 bases between the two germline ends. The chain's CDR3 is CASSLDYTDQPQHF. CDR3 coding DNA: TGCGCCAGCAGCTTGGACTACACGGATCAGCCCCAGCATTTT.

V is TRBV27 and J is TRBJ1-2, with D hard to call. CDR3 length equals 13 residues. In germline, CDR1 is MNHEY, CDR2 SMNVEV (reference sequence). The V gene lost 5 bases and the J gene lost 4 bases, with 11 bases spanning the gap. The chain's CDR3 is CASSPLFGYGYTF. For the CDR3, the DNA is TGTGCCAGCAGTCCGCTATTCGGCTATGGCTACACCTTC.

Concerning this clone itself: Other nucleotide sequences in the sample specify the same CDR3. J is TRBJ2-3 and V is TRBV5-1, with TRBD2 identical over 12 bases. CDR1 SGHRS and CDR2 YFSETQ come from the germline V gene. There are 17 residues in the CDR3. The V segment lost 4 bases and the J segment 2 bases; nucleotides outside the gene matches: 8. This CDR3 is CASSLDGLAGFTDTQYF. CDR3 bases: TGCGCCAGCAGCCTGGACGGACTAGCGGGATTCACAGATACGCAGTATTTT.

This clone came up once. The chain has TRBV4-1 and TRBJ2-7, with 9 bases fitting TRBD2. The trim removed 1 base at V and 3 bases at J, leaving 1 base unmatched. Germline V gene sequence: CDR1 MGHRA, CDR2 YSYEKL. CDR3 size: 14 residues. Here the CDR3 DNA reads TGCGCCAGCAGCCAAGCTAGCGGGATCTACGAGCAGTACTTC. The encoded protein is CASSQASGIYEQYF.

This chain uses TRBV15 with TRBJ2-5; the match to TRBD1 covers 11 bases. The CDR3 covers 14 residues. V was clipped by 7 bases and J by 5 bases; unmatched bases: 6. CDR1 LNHNV and CDR2 YYDKDF come from the germline V gene (reference sequence). CDR3 sequence reads: CATTRDRGSETQYF. CDR3 bases: TGTGCCACCACCCGGGACAGGGGGTCGGAGACCCAGTACTTC.